This section outlines one T cell receptor beta chain sequence together with its context. Its antigen remains unidentified. Data came from immunoSEQ multiplex PCR; TCRdb stores just in-frame clones and leaves some out. In the table there are approximately 28,000 clones, over 65% of which are singletons. Antigen-specific CD4+ T cells expanded by the ViraFEST assay with viral peptide pools were then sequenced. Isolating CD4+ T cells followed less than 12 days of culture. Either the mRNA-1273 or the BNT162b2 vaccine was given to participants as two doses. Wells each received some 2.2 million PBMC, cultured with about 10 IU/ml IL-2 and roughly 9.8 ug/ml peptides. The data are from a study of vaccination effects on CD4 cells after COVID-19. Germline values: CDR1 SGHAT, CDR2 FQNNGV. CDR3 size: 13 residues. The V gene lost 2 bases and the J gene lost 1 base, with 6 bases spanning the gap.

The V call is TRBV11-2, the J call TRBJ2-7, with D uncertain. The starting material was CD4+ T cells from PBMCs cultured with HCoV-NL63 spike peptides, obtained after COVID-19 vaccination. The TCR was taken from a human donor who received a COVID-19 vaccine. This chain's CDR3 is CASSLSGSYEQYF. The CDR3 nucleotides are TGTGCCAGCAGCTTATCTGGGTCCTACGAGCAGTACTTC. Full variable domain (outside the CDR3, taken from reference TRBV11-2 and TRBJ2-7): EAGVAQSPRYKIIEKRQSVAFWCNPISGHATLYWYQQILGQGPKLLIQFQNNGVVDDSQLPKDRFSAERLKGVDSTLKIQPAKLEDSAVYLCASSLSGSYEQYFGPGTRLTVT.